Shown below are 5 T cell receptor beta chains from a single sample sequenced in a study of PD-1 blockade in mismatch repair-deficient tumors. Generated by immunoSEQ multiplex PCR, the TCRdb table keeps only in-frame clones and is missing some. The sample carries 100,000 or so clones, about four fifths recorded once. The starting material was peripheral blood, obtained about 36 weeks after starting pembrolizumab. All receptors derive from an adult with mismatch repair-deficient cancer.

The rearrangement uses TRBV27 and TRBJ2-1; D uncertain. This CDR3 is built from 12 residues. Trimming took 8 bases from V and 9 from J, leaving 14 bases between them. Germline V gene data show CDR1 as MNHEY and CDR2 as SMNVEV (reference sequence). This CDR3 reads CASGFGFGEQFF. CDR3 DNA sequence: TGTGCCAGCGGATTTGGTTTTGGTGAGCAGTTCTTC.

The CDR3 reads CASSQDRTASYNEQFF. DNA for the CDR3: TGTGCCAGCAGCCAAGACCGGACAGCATCCTACAATGAGCAGTTCTTC. The chain recombines TRBV14 with TRBJ2-1; D possibly corresponds to TRBD1 (6 bases). V shed 0 bases and J shed 1 base, with 10 bases lying between them. Looked up from germline, CDR1 is SGHDN and CDR2 is FVKESK. CDR3 length: 16 residues.

The chain links TRBV27 to TRBJ2-1, with D unresolved. Germline V gene data show CDR1 as MNHEY and CDR2 as SMNVEV (reference sequence). The CDR3 covers 14 residues. Trimming pared 8 bases from V and 1 base from J, leaving 12 bases between. The CDR3 nucleotides read TGTGCCAGCTCCAGGAGATATTCCTACAATGAGCAGTTCTTC. This encodes CASSRRYSYNEQFF.

The J gene is TRBJ1-5, the V gene TRBV5-1; 7 positions agree with TRBD1. The CDR3 loop spans 16 amino acids. Looked up from germline, CDR1 is SGHRS and CDR2 is YFSETQ. V was pared by 0 bases and J by 3 bases, with 6 bases of the junction left unmatched. The CDR3 sequence is CASSLEPGGYNQPQHF. The DNA of the CDR3 is TGCGCCAGCAGCTTGGAGCCAGGGGGGTACAATCAGCCCCAGCATTTT.

This clone appeared once. This chain connects TRBV5-8 to TRBJ2-2; TRBD2 matches at 14 bases. V lost 6 bases and J lost 4; bases outside the gene matches: 5. The CDR3 is 16 amino acids. Germline values: CDR1 SGHTS, CDR2 YDEGEE. Here the CDR3 DNA reads TGTGCCAGCATCCCGACTAGCGGGAGGGCCACCGGGGAGCTGTTTTTT. Protein sequence: CASIPTSGRATGELFF.